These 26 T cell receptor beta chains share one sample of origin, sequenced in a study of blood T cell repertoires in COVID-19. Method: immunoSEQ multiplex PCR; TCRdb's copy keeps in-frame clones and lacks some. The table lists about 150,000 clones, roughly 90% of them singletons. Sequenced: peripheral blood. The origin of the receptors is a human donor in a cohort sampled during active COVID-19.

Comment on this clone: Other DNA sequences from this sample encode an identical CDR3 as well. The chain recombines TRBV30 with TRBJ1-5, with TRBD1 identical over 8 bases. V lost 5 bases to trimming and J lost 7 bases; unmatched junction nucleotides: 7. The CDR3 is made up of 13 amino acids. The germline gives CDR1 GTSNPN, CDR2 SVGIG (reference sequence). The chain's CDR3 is CAWGQGGRQPQHF. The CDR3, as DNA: TGTGCCTGGGGACAGGGAGGAAGGCAGCCCCAGCATTTT.

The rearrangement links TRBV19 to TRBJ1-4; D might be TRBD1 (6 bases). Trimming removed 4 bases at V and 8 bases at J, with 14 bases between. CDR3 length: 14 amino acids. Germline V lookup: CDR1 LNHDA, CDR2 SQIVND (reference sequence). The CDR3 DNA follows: TGTGCCAGTAGTAACCGGGACATAGTGGAAAAACTGTTTTTT. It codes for CASSNRDIVEKLFF.

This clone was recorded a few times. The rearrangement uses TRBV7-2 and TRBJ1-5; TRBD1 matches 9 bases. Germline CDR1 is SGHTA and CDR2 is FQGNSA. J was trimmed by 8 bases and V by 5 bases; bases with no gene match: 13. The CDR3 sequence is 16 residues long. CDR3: CASSLRPGTGMEPQHF. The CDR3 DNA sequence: TGTGCCAGCAGCCTCCGCCCTGGGACAGGGATGGAGCCCCAGCATTTT.

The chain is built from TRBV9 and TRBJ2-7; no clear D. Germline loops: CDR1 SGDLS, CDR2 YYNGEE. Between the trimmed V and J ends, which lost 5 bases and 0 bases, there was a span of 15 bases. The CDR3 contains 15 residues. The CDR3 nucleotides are TGTGCCAGCAGTCTCGACGTAAGGAGCTCCTACGAGCAGTACTTC. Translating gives CASSLDVRSSYEQYF.

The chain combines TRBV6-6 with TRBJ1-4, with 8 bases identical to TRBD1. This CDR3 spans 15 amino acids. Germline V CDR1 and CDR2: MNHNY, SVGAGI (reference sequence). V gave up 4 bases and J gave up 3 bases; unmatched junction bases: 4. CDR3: CASSSMTGANEKLFF. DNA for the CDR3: TGTGCCAGCAGTTCAATGACAGGGGCTAATGAAAAACTGTTTTTT.

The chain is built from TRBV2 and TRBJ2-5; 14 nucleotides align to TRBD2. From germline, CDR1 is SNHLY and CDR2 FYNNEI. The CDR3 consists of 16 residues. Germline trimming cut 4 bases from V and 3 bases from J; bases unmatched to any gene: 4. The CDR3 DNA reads TGTGCCAGCAGTGCCCTGACTAGCGGGGGGGAAGAGACCCAGTACTTC. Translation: CASSALTSGGEETQYF.

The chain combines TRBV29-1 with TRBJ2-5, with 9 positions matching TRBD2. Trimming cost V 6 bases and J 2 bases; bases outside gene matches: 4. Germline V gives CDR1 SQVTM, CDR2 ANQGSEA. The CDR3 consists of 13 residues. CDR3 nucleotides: TGCAGCGTACCCCTAGCGGGGCAAGAGACCCAGTACTTC. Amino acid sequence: CSVPLAGQETQYF.

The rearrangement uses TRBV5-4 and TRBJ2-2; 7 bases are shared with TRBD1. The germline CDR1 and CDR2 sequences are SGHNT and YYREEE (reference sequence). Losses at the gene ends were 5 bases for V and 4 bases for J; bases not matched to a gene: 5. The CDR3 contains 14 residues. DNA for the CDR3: TGTGCCAGCAGTTTTACAGGGGCCACCGGGGAGCTGTTTTTT. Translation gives CASSFTGATGELFF.

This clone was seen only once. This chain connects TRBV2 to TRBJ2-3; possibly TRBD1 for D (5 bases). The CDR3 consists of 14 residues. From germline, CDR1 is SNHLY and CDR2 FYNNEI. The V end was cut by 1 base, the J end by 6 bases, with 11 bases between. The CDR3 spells CASSEDKGWDTQYF. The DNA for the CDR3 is TGTGCCAGCAGTGAAGACAAGGGGTGGGATACGCAGTATTTT.

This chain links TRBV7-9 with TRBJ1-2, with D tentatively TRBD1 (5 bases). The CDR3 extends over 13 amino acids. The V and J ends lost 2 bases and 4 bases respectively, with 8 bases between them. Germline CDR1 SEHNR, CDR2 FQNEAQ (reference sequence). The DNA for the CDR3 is TGTGCCAGCAGCTTAAGACAGAGCTATGGCTACACCTTC. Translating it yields CASSLRQSYGYTF. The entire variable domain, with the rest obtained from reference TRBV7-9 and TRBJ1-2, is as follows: DTGVSQNPRHKITKRGQNVTFRCDPISEHNRLYWYRQTLGQGPEFLTYFQNEAQLEKSRLLSDRFSAERPKGSFSTLEIQRTEQGDSAMYLCASSLRQSYGYTFGSGTRLTVV.

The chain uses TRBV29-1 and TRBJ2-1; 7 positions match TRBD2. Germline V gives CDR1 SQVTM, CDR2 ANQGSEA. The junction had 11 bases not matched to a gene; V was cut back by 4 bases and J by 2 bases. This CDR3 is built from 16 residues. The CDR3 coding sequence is TGCAGCGTTGGGGGGACTACAGTAGGGCCCTACAATGAGCAGTTCTTC. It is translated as CSVGGTTVGPYNEQFF.

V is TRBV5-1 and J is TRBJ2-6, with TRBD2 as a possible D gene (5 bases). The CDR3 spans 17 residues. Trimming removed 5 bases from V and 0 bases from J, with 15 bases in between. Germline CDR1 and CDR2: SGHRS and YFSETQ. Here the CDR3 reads CASSSSPRGSGANVLTF. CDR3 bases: TGCGCCAGCAGTAGTAGCCCTCGGGGCTCTGGGGCCAACGTCCTGACTTTC.

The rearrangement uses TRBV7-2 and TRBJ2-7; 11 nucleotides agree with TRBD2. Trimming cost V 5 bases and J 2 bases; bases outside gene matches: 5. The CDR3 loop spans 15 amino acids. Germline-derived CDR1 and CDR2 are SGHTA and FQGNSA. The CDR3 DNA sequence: TGTGCCAGCAGCCCAGGGACTAGCGGAACCTACGAGCAGTACTTC. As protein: CASSPGTSGTYEQYF.

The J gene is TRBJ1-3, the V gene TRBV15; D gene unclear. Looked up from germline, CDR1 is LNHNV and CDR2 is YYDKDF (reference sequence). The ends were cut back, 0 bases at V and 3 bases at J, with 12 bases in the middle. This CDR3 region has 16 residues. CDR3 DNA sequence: TGTGCCACCAGCAGAGATGTTAGTCCCCTTGGAAACACCATATATTTT. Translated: CATSRDVSPLGNTIYF.

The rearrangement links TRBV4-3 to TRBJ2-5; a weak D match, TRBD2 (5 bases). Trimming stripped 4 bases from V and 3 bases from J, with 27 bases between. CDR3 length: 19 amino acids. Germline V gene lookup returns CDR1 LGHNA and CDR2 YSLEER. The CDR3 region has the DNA TGCGCCAGCAGCCGAGACTTTAAAACTCGGGGTTGGGGTAAAGAGACCCAGTACTTC. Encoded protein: CASSRDFKTRGWGKETQYF.

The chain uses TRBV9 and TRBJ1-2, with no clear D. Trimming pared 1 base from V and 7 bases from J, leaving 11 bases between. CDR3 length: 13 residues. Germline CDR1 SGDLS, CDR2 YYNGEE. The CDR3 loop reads CASSVLQEGGYTF. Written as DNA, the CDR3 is TGTGCCAGCAGCGTATTGCAAGAGGGTGGCTACACCTTC.

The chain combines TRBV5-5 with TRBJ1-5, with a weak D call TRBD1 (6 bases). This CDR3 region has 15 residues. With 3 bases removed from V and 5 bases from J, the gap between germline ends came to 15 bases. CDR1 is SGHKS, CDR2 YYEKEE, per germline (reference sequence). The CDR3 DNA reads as TGTGCCAGCAGCTCGAGAGGGGGGGCTGATCAGCCCCAGCATTTT. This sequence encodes CASSSRGGADQPQHF.

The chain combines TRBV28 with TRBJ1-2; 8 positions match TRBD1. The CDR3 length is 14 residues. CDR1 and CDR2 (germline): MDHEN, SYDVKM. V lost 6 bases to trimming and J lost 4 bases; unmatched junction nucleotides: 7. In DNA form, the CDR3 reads TGTGCCAGCAGACCTCCGGGACAGGCCTATGGCTACACCTTC. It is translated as CASRPPGQAYGYTF.

The CDR3 loop is CASSLLAGGRWGNTEAFF. The CDR3 DNA reads as TGTGCCAGCAGCTTGTTAGCCGGTGGGCGGTGGGGCAACACTGAAGCTTTCTTT. V is TRBV5-6 and J is TRBJ1-1; D might be TRBD1 (5 bases). Germline lookup yields CDR1 SGHDT and CDR2 YYEEEE. V gave up 1 base and J gave up 2 bases, with 21 bases separating them. CDR3 length equals 18 residues.

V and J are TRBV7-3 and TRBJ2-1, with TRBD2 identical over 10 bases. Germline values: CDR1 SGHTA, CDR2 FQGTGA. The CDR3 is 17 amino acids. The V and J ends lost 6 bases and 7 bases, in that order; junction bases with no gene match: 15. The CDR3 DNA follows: TGTGCCAGCAGTCCCCAGCACAATAGCGGGAGGAGGAATGAGCAGTTCTTC. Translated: CASSPQHNSGRRNEQFF.

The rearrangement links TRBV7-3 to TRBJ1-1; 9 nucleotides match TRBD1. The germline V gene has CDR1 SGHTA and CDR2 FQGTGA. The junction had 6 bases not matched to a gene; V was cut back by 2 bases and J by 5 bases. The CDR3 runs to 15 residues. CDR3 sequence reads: CASSLEGQGGTEAFF. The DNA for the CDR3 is TGTGCCAGCAGCTTAGAGGGACAGGGAGGGACTGAAGCTTTCTTT.

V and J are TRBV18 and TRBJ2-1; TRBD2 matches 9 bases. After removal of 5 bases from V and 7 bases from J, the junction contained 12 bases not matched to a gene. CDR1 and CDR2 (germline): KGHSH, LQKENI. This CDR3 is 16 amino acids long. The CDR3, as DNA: TGTGCCAGCTCAGTCTTAGCGGGGGAAATACTGAATGAGCAGTTCTTC. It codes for CASSVLAGEILNEQFF.

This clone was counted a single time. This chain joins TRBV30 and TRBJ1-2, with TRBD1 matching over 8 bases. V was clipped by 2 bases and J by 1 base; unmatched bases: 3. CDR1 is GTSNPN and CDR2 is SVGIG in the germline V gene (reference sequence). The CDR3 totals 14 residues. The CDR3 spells CAWSRDRRNYGYTF. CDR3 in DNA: TGTGCCTGGAGTAGGGACAGGCGTAACTATGGCTACACCTTC.

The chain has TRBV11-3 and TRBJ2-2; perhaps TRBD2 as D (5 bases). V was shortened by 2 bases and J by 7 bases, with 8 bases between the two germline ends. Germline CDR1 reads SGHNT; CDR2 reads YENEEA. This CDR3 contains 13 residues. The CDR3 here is CASSLIRGGELFF. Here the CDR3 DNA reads TGTGCCAGCAGCTTAATTCGGGGCGGGGAGCTGTTTTTT. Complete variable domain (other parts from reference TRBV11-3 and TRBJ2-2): EAGVVQSPRYKIIEKKQPVAFWCNPISGHNTLYWYLQNLGQGPELLIRYENEEAVDDSQLPKDRFSAERLKGVDSTLKIQPAELGDSAVYLCASSLIRGGELFFGEGSRLTVL.

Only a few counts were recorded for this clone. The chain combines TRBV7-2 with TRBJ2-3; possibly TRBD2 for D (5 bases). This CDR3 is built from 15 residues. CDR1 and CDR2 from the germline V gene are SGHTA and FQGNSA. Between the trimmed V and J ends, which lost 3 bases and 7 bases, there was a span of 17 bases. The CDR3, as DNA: TGTGCCAGCAGCTTGTCGAGCATATCGGGAAATACGCAGTATTTT. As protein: CASSLSSISGNTQYF.

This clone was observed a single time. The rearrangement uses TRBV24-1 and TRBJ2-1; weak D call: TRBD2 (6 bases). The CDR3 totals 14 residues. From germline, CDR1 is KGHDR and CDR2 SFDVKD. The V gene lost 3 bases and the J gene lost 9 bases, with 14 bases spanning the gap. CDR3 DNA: TGTGCCACCAGTGATGGGAGTCTCGGGGGTGAGCAGTTCTTC. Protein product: CATSDGSLGGEQFF.